This T cell receptor beta chain was obtained from a study of read filtering for tumor transcriptome and immune sequencing. As for the study in general: Transcriptome libraries were built from DNase-treated RNA. Study-wide results and limits: Approximately 80% of IR-seq clonotypes had one read, totaling around 3.3% of reads; RNA-seq: around 77% and 45%.

This clonotype was detected many times. Its matching antigen is unknown. Trimming removed 6 bases from V and 8 bases from J; junction bases left unmatched: 9. The CDR3 runs to 14 residues. Looked up from germline, CDR1 is SGHRS and CDR2 is YFSETQ. Every patient had bone marrow sampled while the disease was active. Molecular barcoded adaptors covering alpha/delta and beta/gamma chains were used on roughly 370 ng RNA. TCRdb used MiXCR to reprocess the reads, holding one entry per CDR3 protein. The profile shows about 47,000 distinct CDR3 sequences, approximately 12% of them singletons. The chain carries TRBV5-1 and TRBJ2-4; 9 bases are shared with TRBD1. Sequenced: a population of CD138-negative cells sorted from bone marrow. The source is a donor at least 40 years old with multiple myeloma. This chain's CDR3 is CASKYGTGSDIQYF. In nucleotides, the CDR3 is TGCGCCAGCAAGTACGGGACAGGGTCGGACATTCAGTACTTC.